This T cell receptor beta chain stems from a study of post-analysis software for immune sequencing data. Study-level results: Diversity measured as normalized Chao1 was significantly lower in multiple sclerosis patients than in controls. Roughly 5 TRBV segments (TRBV5-6, TRBV5-1 and TRBV20-1 among them) occurred more frequently in patients than in controls.

cDNA libraries for TCR beta contained unique molecular identifiers. In TCRdb, the PCR reads were re-called with MiXCR into one record per CDR3 protein. Altogether about 820,000 distinct CDR3 sequences are present, 53% being singletons, with the ten largest covering about 4.5%. This CDR3 has 17 residues. Germline V gene sequence: CDR1 LGHDT, CDR2 YNNKEL (reference sequence). In the case of this clonotype: Antigen unknown. At one end the junction does not follow the germline gene, possibly because of a read error.

This TCR derives from a girl aged 5-17 years with multiple sclerosis. This rearrangement joins TRBV3-1 to TRBJ2-6; no reliable D call. Sequenced: blood. The CDR3 nucleotides are TGTGCCAGCAGCCAAGCCCTACAGTCCCCTGGGACCAACGTCCTGACTTTC. This gives the protein CASSQALQSPGTNVLTF.